Shown below are 4 T cell receptor beta chains from a single sample sequenced in a study of cytomegalovirus exposure and HLA in healthy donors. Data came from immunoSEQ multiplex PCR; TCRdb stores just in-frame clones and leaves some out. This table has about 150,000 clones, more than 70% appearing once. Sequenced material: PBMCs. The source of these receptors is a man between 18 and 35 years old in good health and CMV-seronegative.

The chain links TRBV11-2 to TRBJ1-1; the D gene is possibly TRBD1 (5 bases). The CDR3 loop spans 14 amino acids. V dropped 3 bases and J dropped 0 bases, with 8 bases sitting between them. Germline CDR1 and CDR2: SGHAT and FQNNGV. The CDR3, as DNA: TGTGCCAGCAGCTTGACAGCCATGAACACTGAAGCTTTCTTT. It yields the protein CASSLTAMNTEAFF.

The rearrangement joins TRBV9 to TRBJ2-3, with TRBD2 matching 7 bases. The V gene end was trimmed by 4 bases and the J gene end by 2 bases; junction bases not matched to a gene: 7. The CDR3 totals 15 residues. In germline, CDR1 is SGDLS, CDR2 YYNGEE. The CDR3 loop reads CASSPTSDNTDTQYF. CDR3 nucleotides: TGTGCCAGCAGCCCCACTAGCGATAACACAGATACGCAGTATTTT.

The rearrangement uses TRBV5-1 and TRBJ2-1; the match to TRBD1 covers 7 bases. The V gene's germline CDR1 is SGHRS and CDR2 YFSETQ. The CDR3 is 15 amino acids. The V gene end was trimmed by 3 bases and the J gene end by 1 base; junction bases not matched to a gene: 4. CDR3 amino acids: CASSSRQGSYNEQFF. As DNA, the CDR3 is TGCGCCAGCAGCTCCCGACAGGGATCCTACAATGAGCAGTTCTTC.

This chain uses TRBV19 with TRBJ2-1, with D perhaps TRBD1 (6 bases). The CDR3 runs to 15 residues. Trimming shortened V by 1 base and J by 6 bases, and 13 bases separated the two germline ends. Per the germline V gene, CDR1 is LNHDA and CDR2 is SQIVND (reference sequence). In nucleotides, the CDR3 is TGTGCCAGTAGTATAGTGGGCAGGGGTGCCAATGAGCAGTTCTTC. Protein product: CASSIVGRGANEQFF.